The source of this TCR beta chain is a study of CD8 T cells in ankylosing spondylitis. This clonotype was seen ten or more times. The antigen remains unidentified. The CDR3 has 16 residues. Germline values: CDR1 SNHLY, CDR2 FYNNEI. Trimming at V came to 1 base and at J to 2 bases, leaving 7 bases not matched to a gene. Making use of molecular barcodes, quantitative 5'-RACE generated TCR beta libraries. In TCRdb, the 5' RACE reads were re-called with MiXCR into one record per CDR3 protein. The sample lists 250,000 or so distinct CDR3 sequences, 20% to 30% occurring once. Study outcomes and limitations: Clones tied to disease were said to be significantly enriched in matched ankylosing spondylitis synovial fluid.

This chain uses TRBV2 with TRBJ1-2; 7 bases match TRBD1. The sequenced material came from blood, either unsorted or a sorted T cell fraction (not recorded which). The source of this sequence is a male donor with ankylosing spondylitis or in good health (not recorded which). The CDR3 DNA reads TGTGCCAGCAGTGAAGATATGGGACAGATCAACTATGGCTACACCTTC. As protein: CASSEDMGQINYGYTF. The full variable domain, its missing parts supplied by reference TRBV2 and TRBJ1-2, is EPEVTQTPSHQVTQMGQEVILRCVPISNHLYFYWYRQILGQKVEFLVSFYNNEISEKSEIFDDQFSVERPDGSNFTLKIRSTKLEDSAMYFCASSEDMGQINYGYTFGSGTRLTVV.